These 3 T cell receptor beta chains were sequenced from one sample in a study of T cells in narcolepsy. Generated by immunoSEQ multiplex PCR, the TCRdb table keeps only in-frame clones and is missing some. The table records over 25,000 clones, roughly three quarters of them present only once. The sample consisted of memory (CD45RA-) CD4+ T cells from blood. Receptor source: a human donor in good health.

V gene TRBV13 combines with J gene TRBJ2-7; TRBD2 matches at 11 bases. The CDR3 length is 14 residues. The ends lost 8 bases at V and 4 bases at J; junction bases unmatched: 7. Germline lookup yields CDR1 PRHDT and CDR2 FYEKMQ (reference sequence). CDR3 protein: CASSLRTSGYEQYF. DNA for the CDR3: TGTGCCAGCTCCCTCCGGACTAGCGGGTACGAGCAGTACTTC.

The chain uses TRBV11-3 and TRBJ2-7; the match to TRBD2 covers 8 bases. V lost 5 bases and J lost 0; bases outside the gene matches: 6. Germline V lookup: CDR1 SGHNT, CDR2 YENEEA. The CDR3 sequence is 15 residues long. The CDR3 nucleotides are TGTGCCAGCAGCCCCCGGGGGACTAGCTCCTACGAGCAGTACTTC. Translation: CASSPRGTSSYEQYF.

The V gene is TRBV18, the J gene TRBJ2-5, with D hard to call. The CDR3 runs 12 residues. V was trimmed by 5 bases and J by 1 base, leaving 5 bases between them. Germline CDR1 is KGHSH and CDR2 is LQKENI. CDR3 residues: CASSTPQETQYF. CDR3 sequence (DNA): TGTGCCAGCTCAACCCCCCAAGAGACCCAGTACTTC.